The T cell receptor beta chain under discussion was sequenced for a study of blood T cell repertoires in COVID-19. The CDR3 loop spans 13 amino acids. V lost 5 bases to trimming and J lost 4 bases, with 11 bases between them. Germline CDR1 is SEHNR and CDR2 is FQNEAQ (reference sequence). Measured with immunoSEQ multiplex PCR; TCRdb has only the in-frame clones, and not every one. The sample includes approximately 80,000 clones, approximately 78% of them seen just once. The sample comprised peripheral blood. V usage is TRBV7-9 and J usage is TRBJ1-1; D may be TRBD1 (5 bases). The receptor comes from a man in his fifties or sixties with acute or convalescent COVID-19. CDR3 amino acids: CASSRDWGTEAFF. CDR3 DNA: TGTGCCAGCAGCCGGGACTGGGGCACTGAAGCTTTCTTT.